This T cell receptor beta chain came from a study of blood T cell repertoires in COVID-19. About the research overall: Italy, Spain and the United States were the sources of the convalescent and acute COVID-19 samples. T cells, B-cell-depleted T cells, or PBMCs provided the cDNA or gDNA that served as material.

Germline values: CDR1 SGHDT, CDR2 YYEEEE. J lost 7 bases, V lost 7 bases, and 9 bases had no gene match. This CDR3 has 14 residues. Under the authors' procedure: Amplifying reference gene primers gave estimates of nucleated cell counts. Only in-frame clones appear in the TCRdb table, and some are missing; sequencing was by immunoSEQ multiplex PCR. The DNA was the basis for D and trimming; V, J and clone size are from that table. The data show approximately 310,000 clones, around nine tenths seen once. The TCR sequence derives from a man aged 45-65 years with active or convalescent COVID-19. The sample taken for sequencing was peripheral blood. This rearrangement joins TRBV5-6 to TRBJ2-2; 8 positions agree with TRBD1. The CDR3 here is CASEDDRGFGELFF. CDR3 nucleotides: TGTGCCAGCGAGGACGACAGGGGTTTCGGGGAGCTGTTTTTT.